This T cell receptor beta chain was found in a study of regulatory T cells. Study-level findings and limits: In CD3G-deficient patients, conventional CD4+ T cells were enriched for hydrophobic CDR3 residues at positions 6 and 7.

The PCR used 52 TRBV and 13 TRBJ primers. Clones were read by immunoSEQ multiplex PCR, and TCRdb kept only the in-frame ones, dropping some. The sample has 25,000 to 35,000 clones; around 92% are singletons. The CDR3 spans 14 residues. Germline V gives CDR1 SGHRS, CDR2 YFSETQ. Trimming shortened V by 0 bases and J by 7 bases, and 13 bases separated the two germline ends. Points on this clone: The antigen remains undetermined.

The sample consisted of conventional CD4+ T cells sorted from blood. The clonotype originates from a person in their late teens or twenties with CD3G deficiency. The V gene is TRBV5-1, the J gene TRBJ1-2, with no clear D. Here the CDR3 reads CASSLGEPGTGYTF. DNA for the CDR3: TGCGCCAGCAGCTTGGGGGAGCCCGGAACTGGCTACACCTTC.